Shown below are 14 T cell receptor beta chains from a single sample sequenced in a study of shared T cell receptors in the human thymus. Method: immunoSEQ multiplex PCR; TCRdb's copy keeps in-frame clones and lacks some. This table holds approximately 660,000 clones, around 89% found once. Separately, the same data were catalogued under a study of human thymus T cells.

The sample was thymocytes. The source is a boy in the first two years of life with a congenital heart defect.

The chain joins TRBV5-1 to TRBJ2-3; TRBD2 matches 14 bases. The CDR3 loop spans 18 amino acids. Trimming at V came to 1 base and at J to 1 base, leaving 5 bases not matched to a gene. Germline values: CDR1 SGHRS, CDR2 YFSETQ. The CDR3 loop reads CASSLWTSGRWGTDTQYF. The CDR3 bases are TGCGCCAGCAGCTTGTGGACTAGCGGGAGGTGGGGCACAGATACGCAGTATTTT.

The CDR3 region has the DNA TGTGCCAGCAGTCCGAACGTTCTGGAGGGATGCAATGAGCAGTTCTTC. It yields the protein CASSPNVLEGCNEQFF. J is TRBJ2-1 and V is TRBV27; perhaps TRBD2 as D (6 bases). V lost 5 bases and J 6 bases, leaving 20 bases between the germline ends. The germline V gene encodes CDR1 MNHEY and CDR2 SMNVEV (reference sequence). CDR3 length: 16 amino acids.

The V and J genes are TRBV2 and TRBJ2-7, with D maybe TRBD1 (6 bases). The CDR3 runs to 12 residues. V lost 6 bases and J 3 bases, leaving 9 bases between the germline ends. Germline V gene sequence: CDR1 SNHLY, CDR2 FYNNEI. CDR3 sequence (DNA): TGTGCCAGCAGCGCACAGGGCTACGAGCAGTACTTC. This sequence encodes CASSAQGYEQYF.

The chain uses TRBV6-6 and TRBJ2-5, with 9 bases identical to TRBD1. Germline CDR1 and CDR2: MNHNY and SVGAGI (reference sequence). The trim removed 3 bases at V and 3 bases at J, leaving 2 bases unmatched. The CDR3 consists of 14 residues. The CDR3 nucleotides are TGTGCCAGCAGTTATAGGACAGGGGAAGAGACCCAGTACTTC. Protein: CASSYRTGEETQYF.

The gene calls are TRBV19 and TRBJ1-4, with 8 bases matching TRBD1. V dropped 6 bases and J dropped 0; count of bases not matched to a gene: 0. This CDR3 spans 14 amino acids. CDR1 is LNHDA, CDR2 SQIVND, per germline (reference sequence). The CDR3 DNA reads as TGTGCCAGTAGGGGACAGGCAACTAATGAAAAACTGTTTTTT. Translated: CASRGQATNEKLFF.

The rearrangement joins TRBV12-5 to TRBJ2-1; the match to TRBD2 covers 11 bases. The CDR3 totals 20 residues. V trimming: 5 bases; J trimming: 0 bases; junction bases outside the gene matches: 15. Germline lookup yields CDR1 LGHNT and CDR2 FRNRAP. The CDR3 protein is CASGLSLAGGCLSSYNEQFF. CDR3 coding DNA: TGTGCTAGTGGTCTCTCGCTAGCGGGAGGCTGCCTAAGCTCCTACAATGAGCAGTTCTTC.

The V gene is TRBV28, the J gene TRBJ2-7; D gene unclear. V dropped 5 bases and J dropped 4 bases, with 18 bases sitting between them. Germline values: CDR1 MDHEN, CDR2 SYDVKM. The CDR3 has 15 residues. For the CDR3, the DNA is TGTGCCAGCAGTATTCCCCACCGATTACGGTACGAGCAGTACTTC. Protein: CASSIPHRLRYEQYF.

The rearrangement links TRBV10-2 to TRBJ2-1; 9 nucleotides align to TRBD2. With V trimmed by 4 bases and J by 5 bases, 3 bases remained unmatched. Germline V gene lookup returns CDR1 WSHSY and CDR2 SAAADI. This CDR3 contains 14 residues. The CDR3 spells CASSGASGNNEQFF. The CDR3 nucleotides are TGCGCCAGCAGTGGGGCTAGCGGGAACAATGAGCAGTTCTTC.

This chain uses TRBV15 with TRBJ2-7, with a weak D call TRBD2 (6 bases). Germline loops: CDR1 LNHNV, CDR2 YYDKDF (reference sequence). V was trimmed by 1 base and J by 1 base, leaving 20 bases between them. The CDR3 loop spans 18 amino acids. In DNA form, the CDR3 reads TGTGCCACCAGCAGAGCGATTCCCATAGCGGAGTTGTCCTACGAGCAGTACTTC. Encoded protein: CATSRAIPIAELSYEQYF.

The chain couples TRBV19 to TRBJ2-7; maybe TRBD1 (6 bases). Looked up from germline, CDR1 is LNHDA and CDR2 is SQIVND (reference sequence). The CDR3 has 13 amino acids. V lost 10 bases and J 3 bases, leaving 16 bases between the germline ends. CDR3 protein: CATSSDRVYEQYF. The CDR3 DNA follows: TGTGCCACCTCCTCGGACAGAGTCTACGAGCAGTACTTC.

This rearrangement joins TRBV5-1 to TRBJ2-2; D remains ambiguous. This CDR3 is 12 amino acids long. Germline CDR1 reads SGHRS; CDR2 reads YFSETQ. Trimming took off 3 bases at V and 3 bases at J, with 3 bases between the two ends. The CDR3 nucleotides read TGCGCCAGCAGCTCCGACACCGGGGAGCTGTTTTTT. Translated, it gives CASSSDTGELFF.

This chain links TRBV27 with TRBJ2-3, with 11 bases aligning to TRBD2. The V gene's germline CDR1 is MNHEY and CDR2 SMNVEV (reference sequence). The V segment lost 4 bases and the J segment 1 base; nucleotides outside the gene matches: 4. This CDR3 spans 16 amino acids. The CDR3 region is CASSYLAGGGTDTQYF. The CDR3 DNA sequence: TGTGCCAGCAGTTACCTAGCGGGAGGAGGCACAGATACGCAGTATTTT.

In DNA, the CDR3 is TGCAGCGTTGGGGGTAGCTCCGGGGGGCACTCCTACGAGCAGTACTTC. Translated: CSVGGSSGGHSYEQYF. V usage is TRBV29-1 and J usage is TRBJ2-7, with D tentatively TRBD2 (7 bases). The CDR3 is made up of 16 amino acids. V lost 4 bases and J lost 0, with 19 bases in between. Germline V gene data show CDR1 as SQVTM and CDR2 as ANQGSEA.

Written as DNA, the CDR3 is TGTGCCAGCAGCCAAGAGAGGTCACAGGAACCTCTAGCGGGAAGCTCCTACAATGAGCAGTTCTTC. This codes for CASSQERSQEPLAGSSYNEQFF. V usage is TRBV14 and J usage is TRBJ2-1, with TRBD2 identical over 9 bases. CDR1 and CDR2 (germline): SGHDN, FVKESK. This CDR3 has 22 residues. Trimming removed 0 bases from V and 0 bases from J; junction bases left unmatched: 18.